This is a list of T cell receptor beta chains from one sample in a study of blood T cell dynamics during melanoma immunotherapy. The protocol was immunoSEQ multiplex PCR, while the TCRdb copy is restricted to in-frame clones and leaves out a portion. The sample lists 20,000 to 25,000 clones; roughly 86% were seen once. The sample was blood, taken from a patient treated with checkpoint blockade. The receptors stem from a human donor with melanoma. The CDR3 runs from the conserved cysteine through the conserved F or W. A D gene is named only where the DNA matches it firmly. Clone size appears in some rows only: once, few, many, or a class for an expanded clone.

J,size,D,V,DNA,CDR3
TRBJ2-3,.,.,TRBV2,TGTGCCAGCAGCCTATCCGGGACACCTGGAGGTACGCAGTATTTT,CASSLSGTPGGTQYF
TRBJ1-5,.,.,TRBV2,TGTGCCAGGGCCCTAGGGAGGGATAATCAGCCCCAGCATTTT,CARALGRDNQPQHF
TRBJ1-3,once,TRBD1,TRBV7-8,TGTGCCAGCACCGCGAAAGGAGGACAGGGGGCCGGAAACACCATATATTTT,CASTAKGGQGAGNTIYF
TRBJ1-5,.,.,TRBV28,TGTGCCAGCAGTGGGGACCTAACATGGCAGCCCCAGCATTTT,CASSGDLTWQPQHF
TRBJ1-2,.,TRBD1,TRBV5-4,TGTGCCAGCAGCACGCCGGGACAGGGCTATGGCTACACCTTC,CASSTPGQGYGYTF
TRBJ2-7,.,TRBD2,TRBV5-4,TGTGCCACCCCGACTAGCGGGAGGCTCGAGCAGTACTTC,CATPTSGRLEQYF
TRBJ2-5,few,TRBD2,TRBV7-8,TGTGCCAGCAGGGCCCGGGGGGGCCCGGGAGAGACCCAGTACTTC,CASRARGGPGETQYF
TRBJ2-1,.,.,TRBV7-9,TGTGCCAGTCACATCAGCGGAGCCTACAATGAGCAGTTCTTC,CASHISGAYNEQFF
TRBJ1-2,.,.,TRBV6-5,TGTGCCAGCAAGCGGGAGGATGGCTACACCTTC,CASKREDGYTF
TRBJ1-4,.,TRBD1,TRBV11-2,TGTGCCAGCAGAGCCGGGACAGGCCACCGGAGGGGACTTGAAAAACTGTTTTTT,CASRAGTGHRRGLEKLFF
TRBJ1-6,.,.,TRBV14,TGTGCCAGCAGCCAAGGTCTGCCAAATTCACCCCTCCACTTT,CASSQGLPNSPLHF
TRBJ1-5,once,.,TRBV28,TGTGCCAGCAGCTTTTCCGGCCACAAGGGGGGAATGGTTAATCAGCCCCAGCATTTT,CASSFSGHKGGMVNQPQHF
TRBJ2-1,.,.,TRBV6-1,TGTGCCAGCAGTCCCACCGGGACTGGCTATGAGCAGTTCTTC,CASSPTGTGYEQFF
TRBJ2-2,.,.,TRBV6-6,TGTGCCAGCAGCCCTAACAGGGACGCCGGGGAGCTGTTTTTT,CASSPNRDAGELFF
TRBJ1-6,.,TRBD1,TRBV11-3,TGTGCCAGCAGCTTGAACAGGGGTTCTTCACCCCTCCACTTT,CASSLNRGSSPLHF
TRBJ2-7,.,.,TRBV20-1,TGCAGTGCTTTCCACTCCTACGAGCAGTACTTC,CSAFHSYEQYF
TRBJ1-1,.,.,TRBV30,TGTGCCTGGTCCGGGACGGGGAACACTGAAGCTTTCTTT,CAWSGTGNTEAFF